Included here is one T cell receptor beta chain sequence, with context. Its antigen is currently unknown. Per germline, CDR1 DFQATT and CDR2 SNEGSKA (reference sequence). The CDR3 extends over 14 amino acids. Trimming took 3 bases from V and 4 from J, leaving 10 bases between them. Using a J-beta primer mix together with a sample-barcoded 5' primer, a second PCR was run for about 7 to 12 cycles. Every cDNA molecule carried a tag from a template-switch adaptor bearing 12 random nucleotides. One entry per CDR3 protein results from TCRdb running MiXCR on the 5' RACE reads. The repertoire holds 630,000 or so distinct CDR3 sequences, with about a third as singletons. This record belongs to a study of blood T cells in healthy people across ages. General study findings and limits: Unknown donor CMV status possibly confounded expanded clonotype changes.

The chain employs TRBV20-1 and TRBJ1-6; possible D gene TRBD1, 5 bases. The sample consisted of blood. This sequence was found in an elderly woman in good health. CDR3 sequence (DNA): TGCAGTGCTAGGGAGAGGGGTTATAATTCACCCCTCCACTTT. As protein: CSARERGYNSPLHF.